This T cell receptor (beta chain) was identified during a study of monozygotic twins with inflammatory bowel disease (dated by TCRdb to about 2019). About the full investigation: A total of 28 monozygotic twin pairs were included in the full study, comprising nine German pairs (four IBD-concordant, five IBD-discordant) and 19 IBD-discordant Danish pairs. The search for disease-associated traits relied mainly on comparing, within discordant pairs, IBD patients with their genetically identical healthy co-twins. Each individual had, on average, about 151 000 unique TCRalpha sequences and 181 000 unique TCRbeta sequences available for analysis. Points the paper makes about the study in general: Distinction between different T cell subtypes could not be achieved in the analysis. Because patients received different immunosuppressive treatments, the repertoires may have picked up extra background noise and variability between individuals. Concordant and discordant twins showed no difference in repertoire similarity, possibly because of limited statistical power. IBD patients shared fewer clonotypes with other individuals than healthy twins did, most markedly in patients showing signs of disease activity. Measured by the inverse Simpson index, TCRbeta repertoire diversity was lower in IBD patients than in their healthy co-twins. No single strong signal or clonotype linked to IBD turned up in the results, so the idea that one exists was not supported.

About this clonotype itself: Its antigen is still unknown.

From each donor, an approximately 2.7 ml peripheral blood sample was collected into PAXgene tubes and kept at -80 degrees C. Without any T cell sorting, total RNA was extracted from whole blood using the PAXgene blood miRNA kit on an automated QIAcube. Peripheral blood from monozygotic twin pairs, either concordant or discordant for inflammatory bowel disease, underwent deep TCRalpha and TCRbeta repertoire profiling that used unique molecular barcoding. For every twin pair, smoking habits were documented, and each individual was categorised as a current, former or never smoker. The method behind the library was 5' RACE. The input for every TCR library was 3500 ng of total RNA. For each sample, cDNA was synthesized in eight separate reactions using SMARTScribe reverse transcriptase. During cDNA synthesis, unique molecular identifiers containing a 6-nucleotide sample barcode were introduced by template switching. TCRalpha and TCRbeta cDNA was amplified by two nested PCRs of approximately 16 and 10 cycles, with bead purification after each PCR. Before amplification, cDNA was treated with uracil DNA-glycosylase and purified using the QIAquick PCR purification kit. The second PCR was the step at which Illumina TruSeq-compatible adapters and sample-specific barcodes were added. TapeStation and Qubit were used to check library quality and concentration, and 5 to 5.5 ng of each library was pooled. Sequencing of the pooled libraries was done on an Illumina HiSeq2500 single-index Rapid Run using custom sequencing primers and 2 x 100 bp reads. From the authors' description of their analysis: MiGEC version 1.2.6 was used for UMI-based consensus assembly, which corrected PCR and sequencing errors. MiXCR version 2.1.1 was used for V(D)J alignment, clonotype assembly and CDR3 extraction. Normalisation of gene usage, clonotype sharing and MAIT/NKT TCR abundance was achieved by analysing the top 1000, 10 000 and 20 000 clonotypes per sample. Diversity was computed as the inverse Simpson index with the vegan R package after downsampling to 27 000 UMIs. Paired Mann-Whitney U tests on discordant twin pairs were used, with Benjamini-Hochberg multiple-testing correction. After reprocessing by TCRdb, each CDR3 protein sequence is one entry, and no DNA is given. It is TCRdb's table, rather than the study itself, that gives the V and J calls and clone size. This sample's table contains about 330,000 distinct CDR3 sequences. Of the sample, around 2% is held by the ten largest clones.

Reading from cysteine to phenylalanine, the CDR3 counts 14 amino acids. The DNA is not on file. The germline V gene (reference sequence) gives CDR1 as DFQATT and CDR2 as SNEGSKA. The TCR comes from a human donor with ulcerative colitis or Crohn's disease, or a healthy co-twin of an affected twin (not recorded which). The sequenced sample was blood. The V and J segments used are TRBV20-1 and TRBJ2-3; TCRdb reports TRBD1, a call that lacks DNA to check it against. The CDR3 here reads CSANKGTSADTQYF.